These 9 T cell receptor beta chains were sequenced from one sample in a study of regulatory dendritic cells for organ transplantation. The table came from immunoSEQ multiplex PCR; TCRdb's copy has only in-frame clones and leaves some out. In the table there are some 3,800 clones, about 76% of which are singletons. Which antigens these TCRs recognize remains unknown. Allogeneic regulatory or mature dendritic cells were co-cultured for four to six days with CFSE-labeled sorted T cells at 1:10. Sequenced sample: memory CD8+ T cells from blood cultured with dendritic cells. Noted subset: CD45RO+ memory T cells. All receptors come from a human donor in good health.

The CDR3, as DNA: TGTGCCAGCACGACACAGGGGCTTGGCTACACCTTC. Translated: CASTTQGLGYTF. The J gene is TRBJ1-2, the V gene TRBV13; the match to TRBD1 covers 7 bases. Germline V lookup: CDR1 PRHDT, CDR2 FYEKMQ (reference sequence). CDR3 length: 12 amino acids. With 7 bases clipped from V and 7 bases from J, the junction kept 6 bases outside the gene matches.

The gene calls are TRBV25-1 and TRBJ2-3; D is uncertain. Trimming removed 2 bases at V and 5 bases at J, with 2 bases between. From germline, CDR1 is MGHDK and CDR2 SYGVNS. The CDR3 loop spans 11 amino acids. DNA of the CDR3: TGTGCCAGCAGTGAAAGAGATACGCAGTATTTT. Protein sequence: CASSERDTQYF.

The CDR3 region is CASSRDLSYNEQFF. For the CDR3, the DNA is TGCGCCAGCAGCAGGGACCTCTCCTACAATGAGCAGTTCTTC. The chain is built from TRBV4-3 and TRBJ2-1, with D perhaps TRBD1 or TRBD2 (5 bases each). V was shortened by 5 bases and J by 0 bases, with 8 bases between the two germline ends. Germline V gene data show CDR1 as LGHNA and CDR2 as YSLEER. There are 14 residues in the CDR3.

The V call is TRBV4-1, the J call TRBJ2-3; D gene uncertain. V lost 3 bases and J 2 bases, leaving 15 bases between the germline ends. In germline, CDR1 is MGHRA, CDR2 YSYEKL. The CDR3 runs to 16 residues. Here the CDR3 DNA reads TGCGCCAGCAGCCATGCCAAGGGTCTAGACACAGATACGCAGTATTTT. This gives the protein CASSHAKGLDTDTQYF.

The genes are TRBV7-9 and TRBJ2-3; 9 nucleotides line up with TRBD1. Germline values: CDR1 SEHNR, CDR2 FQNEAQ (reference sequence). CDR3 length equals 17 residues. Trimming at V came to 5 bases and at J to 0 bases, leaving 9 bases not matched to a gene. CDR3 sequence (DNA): TGTGCCAGCAGCGCCCGGGACAGGGTTTCTAGCACAGATACGCAGTATTTT. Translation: CASSARDRVSSTDTQYF.

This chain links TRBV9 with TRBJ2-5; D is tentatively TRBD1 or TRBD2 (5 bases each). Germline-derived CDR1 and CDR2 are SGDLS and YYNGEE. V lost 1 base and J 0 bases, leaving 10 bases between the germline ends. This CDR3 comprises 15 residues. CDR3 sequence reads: CASSVSWGYQETQYF. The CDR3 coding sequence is TGTGCCAGCAGCGTATCATGGGGGTACCAAGAGACCCAGTACTTC. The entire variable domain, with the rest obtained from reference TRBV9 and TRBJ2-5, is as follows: DSGVTQTPKHLITATGQRVTLRCSPRSGDLSVYWYQQSLDQGLQFLIQYYNGEERAKGNILERFSAQQFPDLHSELNLSSLELGDSALYFCASSVSWGYQETQYFGPGTRLLVL.

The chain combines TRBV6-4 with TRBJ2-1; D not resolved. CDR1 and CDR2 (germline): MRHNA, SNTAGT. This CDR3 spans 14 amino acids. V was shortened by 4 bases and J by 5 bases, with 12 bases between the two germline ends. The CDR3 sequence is CASSGVAENNEQFF. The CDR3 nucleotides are TGTGCCAGCAGTGGGGTGGCGGAGAACAATGAGCAGTTCTTC.

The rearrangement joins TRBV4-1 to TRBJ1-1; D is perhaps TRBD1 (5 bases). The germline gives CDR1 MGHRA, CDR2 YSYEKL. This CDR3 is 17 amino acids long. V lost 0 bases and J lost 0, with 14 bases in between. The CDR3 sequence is CASSQDPPGRMNTEAFF. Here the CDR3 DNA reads TGCGCCAGCAGCCAAGACCCCCCAGGGAGGATGAACACTGAAGCTTTCTTT.

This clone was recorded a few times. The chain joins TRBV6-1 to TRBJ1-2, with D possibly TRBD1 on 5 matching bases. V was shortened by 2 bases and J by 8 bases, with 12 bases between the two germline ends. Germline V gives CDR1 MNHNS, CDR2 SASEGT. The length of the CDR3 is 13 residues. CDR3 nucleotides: TGTGCCAGCAGTGAACTCGAGACAGTAGGCTACACCTTC. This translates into CASSELETVGYTF.